Shown below are 21 T cell receptor beta chains from a single sample sequenced in a study of cytomegalovirus exposure and HLA in healthy donors. Use of 60 Vbeta and 13 Jbeta primers characterized the PCR. Clones were read by immunoSEQ multiplex PCR, and TCRdb kept only the in-frame ones, dropping some. The profile shows about 85,000 clones, 80% of them singletons. Sequencing was carried out using PBMCs. Every receptor here comes from a woman aged 45-59 years in good health and CMV-seropositive.

V usage is TRBV2 and J usage is TRBJ2-6, with 9 nucleotides matching TRBD1. V dropped 5 bases and J dropped 6; count of bases not matched to a gene: 5. Germline V CDR1 and CDR2: SNHLY, FYNNEI. This CDR3 has 15 amino acids. The CDR3 sequence is CASSTRQGEANVLTF. CDR3 coding DNA: TGTGCCAGCAGTACACGACAGGGGGAGGCCAACGTCCTGACTTTC.

Concerning this clone itself: The junction does not match germline at one end; this may be a read error. The chain uses TRBV7-9 and TRBJ1-2; 8 positions match TRBD1. Germline CDR1 reads SEHNR; CDR2 reads FQNEAQ (reference sequence). The CDR3 is 16 residues long. The CDR3, as DNA: TGTTCCAGCACCCTAAGCCAGGGGGCAAACTCTCTAGGCTACACCTTC. Translated, it gives CSSTLSQGANSLGYTF.

This rearrangement joins TRBV18 to TRBJ2-6; D gene ambiguous. The CDR3 sequence is 14 residues long. The germline V gene has CDR1 KGHSH and CDR2 LQKENI. Trimming took 2 bases from V and 2 from J, leaving 4 bases between them. CDR3 nucleotide sequence: TGTGCCAGCTCACCAGCAGCTGGGGCCAACGTCCTGACTTTC. The encoded protein is CASSPAAGANVLTF.

V and J are TRBV11-3 and TRBJ2-3; TRBD1 might be the D (6 bases). The germline gives CDR1 SGHNT, CDR2 YENEEA. The CDR3 runs 14 residues. Trimming took off 4 bases at V and 2 bases at J, with 10 bases between the two ends. The CDR3, as DNA: TGTGCCAGCAGCTACGGACAGACCACAGATACGCAGTATTTT. Its translation is CASSYGQTTDTQYF.

This clone was observed a handful of times. This chain uses TRBV11-3 with TRBJ2-1; 9 bases line up with TRBD1. Germline V gene sequence: CDR1 SGHNT, CDR2 YENEEA. The CDR3 length is 16 residues. V was clipped by 3 bases and J by 5 bases; unmatched bases: 8. CDR3 coding DNA: TGTGCCAGCAGCTTCTCCGGGACAGGGCGAGACAATGAGCAGTTCTTC. This gives the protein CASSFSGTGRDNEQFF.

Turning to this clone: Other DNA sequences from this sample encode an identical CDR3 as well. This chain connects TRBV27 to TRBJ1-1, with D perhaps matching TRBD1 (5 bases). This CDR3 has 15 residues. Looked up from germline, CDR1 is MNHEY and CDR2 is SMNVEV (reference sequence). Trimming cost V 3 bases and J 6 bases, with 17 bases left between them. CDR3 amino acids: CASSFGTGRGAEAFF. The CDR3 nucleotides read TGTGCCAGCAGTTTCGGGACGGGGCGGGGCGCTGAAGCTTTCTTT.

J is TRBJ2-2 and V is TRBV5-4; 7 bases agree with TRBD2. Trimming at V came to 7 bases and at J to 8 bases, leaving 11 bases not matched to a gene. This CDR3 region has 14 residues. Germline V lookup: CDR1 SGHNT, CDR2 YYREEE (reference sequence). CDR3: CASGAPRSGGELFF. CDR3 coding DNA: TGTGCCAGCGGAGCCCCCCGTAGCGGGGGGGAGCTGTTTTTT. The whole variable domain, remainder taken from reference TRBV5-4 and TRBJ2-2, is ETGVTQSPTHLIKTRGQQVTLRCSSQSGHNTVSWYQQALGQGPQFIFQYYREEENGRGNFPPRFSGLQFPNYSSELNVNALELDDSALYLCASGAPRSGGELFFGEGSRLTVL.

The rearrangement links TRBV2 to TRBJ2-6; the D is unclear. Germline V gives CDR1 SNHLY, CDR2 FYNNEI. The CDR3 sequence is 15 residues long. V lost 2 bases, J lost 3 bases, and 8 bases lay in between. CDR3 DNA: TGTGCCAGCAGTGAAAGTGCGCATGGGGCCAACGTCCTGACTTTC. Its protein is CASSESAHGANVLTF.

This sequence joins TRBV30 and TRBJ2-3, with unresolved D. Germline V gene lookup returns CDR1 GTSNPN and CDR2 SVGIG (reference sequence). Trimming cost V 3 bases and J 4 bases, with 5 bases left between them. This CDR3 is 11 amino acids long. The CDR3 here is CAWSPSDTQYF. CDR3 nucleotide sequence: TGTGCCTGGAGCCCCTCAGATACGCAGTATTTT.

This clone has a handful of counts. The V call is TRBV11-2, the J call TRBJ1-2; D not resolved. Trimming cost V 0 bases and J 7 bases, with 15 bases left between them. Germline V gene lookup returns CDR1 SGHAT and CDR2 FQNNGV. CDR3 size: 15 residues. DNA for the CDR3: TGTGCCAGCAGCTTAGAAGGGAGTCCTATAGGTGGCTACACCTTC. As protein: CASSLEGSPIGGYTF.

The chain has TRBV5-1 and TRBJ2-2, with D tentatively TRBD1 (6 bases). The V and J ends lost 3 bases and 5 bases respectively, with 11 bases between them. Germline V gives CDR1 SGHRS, CDR2 YFSETQ. There are 14 residues in the CDR3. CDR3 amino acids: CASSWGTKTGELFF. DNA of the CDR3: TGCGCCAGCAGCTGGGGGACAAAAACCGGGGAGCTGTTTTTT.

The V gene is TRBV7-9, the J gene TRBJ1-1; D remains unclear. V lost 4 bases and J 0 bases, leaving 12 bases between the germline ends. CDR3 length equals 15 residues. Per germline, CDR1 SEHNR and CDR2 FQNEAQ (reference sequence). CDR3 DNA: TGTGCCAGCAGCTCCTCCTTCGAGGTGAACACTGAAGCTTTCTTT. This gives the protein CASSSSFEVNTEAFF.

This clone was picked up one time. The chain is built from TRBV7-8 and TRBJ2-1; 9 bases are a match to TRBD2. CDR1 is SGHVS, CDR2 FQNEAQ, per germline. CDR3 length: 15 residues. V shed 1 base, J shed 7 bases, and the junction held 5 bases outside the gene matches. The CDR3 here is CASSLVVAGENEQFF. CDR3 DNA: TGTGCCAGCAGCTTAGTGGTAGCGGGAGAAAATGAGCAGTTCTTC.

This chain joins TRBV5-8 and TRBJ1-3, with no clear D. There are 13 residues in the CDR3. V lost 2 bases, J lost 2 bases, and 5 bases lay in between. In germline, CDR1 is SGHTS, CDR2 YDEGEE. This CDR3 is CASSFHTGNTIYF. The CDR3 bases are TGTGCCAGCAGCTTCCACACTGGAAACACCATATATTTT.

Points on this clone: The same CDR3 arises from other DNA sequences in this sample as well. The chain employs TRBV7-9 and TRBJ1-4; 8 bases fit TRBD1. This CDR3 has 16 amino acids. Losses at the gene ends were 4 bases for V and 0 bases for J; bases not matched to a gene: 4. Germline V lookup: CDR1 SEHNR, CDR2 FQNEAQ (reference sequence). The CDR3 region is CASSSGQGATNEKLFF. In DNA form, the CDR3 reads TGTGCCAGCAGCTCCGGACAGGGAGCAACTAATGAAAAACTGTTTTTT.

This clone appeared a single time. This chain connects TRBV5-1 to TRBJ2-2; tentative D call: TRBD2 (6 bases). Trimming left V 7 bases short and J 6 bases short, with 13 bases between. From germline, CDR1 is SGHRS and CDR2 YFSETQ. The CDR3 covers 13 residues. The CDR3 region is CASRIGGSGELFF. The CDR3 DNA sequence: TGCGCCAGCCGCATCGGAGGGTCCGGGGAGCTGTTTTTT.

J is TRBJ1-2 and V is TRBV29-1; a weak D match, TRBD1 (5 bases). The V end was cut by 6 bases, the J end by 7 bases, with 15 bases between. The length of the CDR3 is 12 residues. In germline, CDR1 is SQVTM, CDR2 ANQGSEA. The CDR3 is CSVGGGGVGYTF. CDR3 nucleotides: TGCAGCGTCGGGGGGGGTGGAGTTGGCTACACCTTC.

The CDR3 here is CASSFGQGDPYEQYV. CDR3 nucleotide sequence: TGTGCCAGCAGCTTTGGACAGGGAGACCCTTACGAGCAGTACGTC. The chain recombines TRBV12-1 with TRBJ2-7; the listed D gene, TRBD1, was not tested against the DNA. TRBV12-1 is a pseudogene. CDR3 length equals 15 residues.

This clone was detected only a few times. The chain joins TRBV9 to TRBJ2-4; 8 nucleotides line up with TRBD2. The V gene's germline CDR1 is SGDLS and CDR2 YYNGEE. The V and J ends lost 3 bases and 6 bases, in that order; junction bases with no gene match: 11. The CDR3 is 16 residues long. The CDR3 DNA reads TGTGCCAGCAGCGCCCTCGGGGGGGGCGGGAGAAACATTCAGTACTTC. It translates to CASSALGGGGRNIQYF.

In this sample, this clone turned up once. V gene TRBV7-3 combines with J gene TRBJ2-6; D call uncertain. CDR3 size: 15 residues. Germline lookup yields CDR1 SGHTA and CDR2 FQGTGA. V was shortened by 2 bases and J by 2 bases, with 7 bases between the two germline ends. The CDR3: CASSLLTAGANVLTF. The DNA of the CDR3 is TGTGCCAGCAGCTTATTAACGGCTGGGGCCAACGTCCTGACTTTC. Complete variable domain (other parts from reference TRBV7-3 and TRBJ2-6): GAGVSQTPSNKVTEKGKYVELRCDPISGHTALYWYRQSLGQGPEFLIYFQGTGAADDSGLPNDRFFAVRPEGSVSTLKIQRTERGDSAVYLCASSLLTAGANVLTFGAGSRLTVL.

The rearrangement joins TRBV6-5 to TRBJ1-5; D not resolved. V lost 5 bases and J lost 6, with 14 bases in between. CDR1 is MNHEY, CDR2 SVGAGI, per germline. CDR3 size: 14 residues. CDR3 sequence (DNA): TGTGCCAGCAGTCAGGTGGGCTTCAGTCAGCCCCAGCATTTT. It is translated as CASSQVGFSQPQHF.